A single T cell receptor (beta chain) is shown here with its context. Its antigen remains unknown. Molecular barcoding with unique molecular identifiers was used for the TCRbeta library. In TCRdb, the PCR reads were re-called with MiXCR into one record per CDR3 protein. This sample has about a million distinct CDR3 sequences, with less than 30% found just once. This entry belongs to a study of T-cell reconstitution after alpha-beta-depleted transplantation in children. Overall study findings and caveats: Newly produced T cells mostly accounted for T-cell counts and diversity one year post-transplant. Reported findings indicate that, about two months after transplant, alpha-beta T cells came from several hundred expanded clones, which were derived from non-depleted graft cells. The study traced high day-60 TCRbeta diversity in some patients to surviving recipient T cells and thymic progenitors.

The ends were cut back, 8 bases at V and 9 bases at J, with 17 bases in the middle. The CDR3 has 12 residues. The source was PBMCs, mostly from graft donor cells, collected 360 days after TCRalphabeta/CD19-depleted stem cell transplant. The sequence came from a boy under three years old who had a stem cell transplant for SCID, so the T cells may come from the graft donor. The chain has TRBV12-3 or TRBV12-4 and TRBJ2-7, with D maybe TRBD2 (5 bases). DNA for the CDR3: TGTGCCAGCTCTTTTGAGGGCAGTCGGCAGTACTTC. This encodes CASSFEGSRQYF.